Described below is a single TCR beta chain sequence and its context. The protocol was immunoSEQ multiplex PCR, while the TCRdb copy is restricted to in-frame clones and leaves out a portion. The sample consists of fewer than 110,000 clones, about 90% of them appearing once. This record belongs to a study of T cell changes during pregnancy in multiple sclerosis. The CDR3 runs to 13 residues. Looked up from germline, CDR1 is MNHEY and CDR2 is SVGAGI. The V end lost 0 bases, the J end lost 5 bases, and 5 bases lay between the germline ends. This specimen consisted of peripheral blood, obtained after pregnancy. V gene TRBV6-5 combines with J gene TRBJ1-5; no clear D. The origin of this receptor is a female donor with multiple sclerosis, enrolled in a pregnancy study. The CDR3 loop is CASSYSGDQPQHF. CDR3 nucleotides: TGTGCCAGCAGTTACTCCGGGGATCAGCCCCAGCATTTT.